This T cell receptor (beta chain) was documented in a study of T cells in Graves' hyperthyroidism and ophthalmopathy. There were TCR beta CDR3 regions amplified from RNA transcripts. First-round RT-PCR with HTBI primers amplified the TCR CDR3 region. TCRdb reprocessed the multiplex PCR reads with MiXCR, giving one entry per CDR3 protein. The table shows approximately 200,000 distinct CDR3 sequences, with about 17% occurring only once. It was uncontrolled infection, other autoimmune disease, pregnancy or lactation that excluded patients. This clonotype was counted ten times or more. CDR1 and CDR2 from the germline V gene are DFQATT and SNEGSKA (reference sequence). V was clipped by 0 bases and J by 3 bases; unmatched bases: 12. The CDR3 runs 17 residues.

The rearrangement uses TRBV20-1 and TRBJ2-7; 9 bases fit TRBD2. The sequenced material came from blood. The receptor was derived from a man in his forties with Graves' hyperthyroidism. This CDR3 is CSARDGGLASALYEQYF. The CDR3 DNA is TGCAGTGCTAGAGATGGAGGACTAGCGTCGGCTCTCTACGAGCAGTACTTC.